What follows are 4 T cell receptor beta chains derived from one specimen sequenced in a study of blood T cell repertoires in COVID-19. Generated by immunoSEQ multiplex PCR, the TCRdb table keeps only in-frame clones and is missing some. The table includes 250,000 to 300,000 clones, approximately 91% detected once. The sequencing sample was made of PBMCs or T cells enriched from blood (not recorded which). Receptors originate from a woman between 40 and 50 years old with acute COVID-19.

The genes are TRBV2 and TRBJ2-1; the match to TRBD2 covers 12 bases. This CDR3 is built from 16 residues. Per the germline V gene, CDR1 is SNHLY and CDR2 is FYNNEI. Unmatched junction bases numbered 10, after V lost 6 bases and J lost 7 bases. The DNA of the CDR3 is TGTGCCAGCAGACCACCTAGCGGGGGGGTCACGAATGAGCAGTTCTTC. As protein: CASRPPSGGVTNEQFF.

The chain combines TRBV5-6 with TRBJ2-3; 10 bases align to TRBD1. The germline gives CDR1 SGHDT, CDR2 YYEEEE. Trimming at V came to 4 bases and at J to 4 bases, leaving 15 bases not matched to a gene. The CDR3 is 18 residues long. The CDR3 DNA reads as TGTGCCAGCAGCCCCGTCCCGGGACAGGGGAGTTGGGCAGATACGCAGTATTTT. Its translation is CASSPVPGQGSWADTQYF.

This rearrangement joins TRBV6-4 to TRBJ2-2; 8 bases map to TRBD2. Germline-derived CDR1 and CDR2 are MRHNA and SNTAGT. This CDR3 has 15 residues. V shed 8 bases, J shed 5 bases, and the junction held 10 bases outside the gene matches. CDR3 in amino acids: CASPPGGVGTGELFF. CDR3 DNA: TGTGCCAGCCCCCCGGGGGGGGTTGGGACCGGGGAGCTGTTTTTT.

The genes are TRBV5-4 and TRBJ2-2; 13 bases fit TRBD2. Germline V gene lookup returns CDR1 SGHNT and CDR2 YYREEE (reference sequence). The CDR3 consists of 18 residues. Losses at the gene ends were 3 bases for V and 0 bases for J; bases not matched to a gene: 5. The CDR3 loop is CASSYTGLAGTNTGELFF. The CDR3 DNA is TGTGCCAGCAGCTACACGGGACTAGCGGGAACGAACACCGGGGAGCTGTTTTTT.